The sequence of this T cell receptor beta chain was determined in a study of PD-1 blockade in classical Hodgkin lymphoma. Turning to the study itself: The patients were dosed with nivolumab 3 mg/kg, infused intravenously every 2 weeks.

Germline V gene sequence: CDR1 WSHSY, CDR2 SAAADI. With V trimmed by 5 bases and J by 2 bases, 10 bases remained unmatched. CDR3 length: 16 residues. A word on this clone: Its antigen is as yet unknown.

Specified time point: cycle 4 day 1 (C4D1), after less than seven weeks of nivolumab. Relapses following autologous stem cell transplantation were seen in all patients, with brentuximab vedotin exposure varying. Best response was recorded as complete response, partial response or progressive disease. Study results and caveats: TCR diversity at baseline was reported to be reduced in newly diagnosed patients relative to healthy donors.

Here immunoSEQ multiplex PCR was the method, and the copy in TCRdb shows in-frame clones only, minus some. The sample records about 41,000 clones, around 74% being singletons. The chain uses TRBV10-2 and TRBJ1-1, with TRBD1 matching over 8 bases. Material: peripheral blood mononuclear cells (PBMCs), obtained before the fourth cycle of nivolumab. The sequence came from a human donor with classical Hodgkin lymphoma. CDR3 sequence reads: CASSLPVSGGNTEAFF. The CDR3 DNA reads as TGCGCCAGCAGTTTACCTGTTTCAGGGGGCAACACTGAAGCTTTCTTT.